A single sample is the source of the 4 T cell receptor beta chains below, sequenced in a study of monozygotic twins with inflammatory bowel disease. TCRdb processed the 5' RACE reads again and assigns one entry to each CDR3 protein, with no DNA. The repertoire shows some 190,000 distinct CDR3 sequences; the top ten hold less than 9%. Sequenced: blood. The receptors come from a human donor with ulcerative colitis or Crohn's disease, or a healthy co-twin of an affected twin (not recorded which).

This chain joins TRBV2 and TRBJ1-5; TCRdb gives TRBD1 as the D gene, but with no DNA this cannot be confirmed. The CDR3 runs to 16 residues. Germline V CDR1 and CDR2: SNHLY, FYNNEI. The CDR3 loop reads CASSETGEGGNQPQHF.

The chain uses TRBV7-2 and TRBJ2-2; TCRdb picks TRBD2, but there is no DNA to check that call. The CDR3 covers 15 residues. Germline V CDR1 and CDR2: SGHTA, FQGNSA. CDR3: CASSLASLASGELFF.

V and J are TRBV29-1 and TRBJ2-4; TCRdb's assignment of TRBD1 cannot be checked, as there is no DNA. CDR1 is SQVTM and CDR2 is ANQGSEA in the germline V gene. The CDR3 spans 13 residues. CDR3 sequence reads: CSVLRDGKNIQYF.

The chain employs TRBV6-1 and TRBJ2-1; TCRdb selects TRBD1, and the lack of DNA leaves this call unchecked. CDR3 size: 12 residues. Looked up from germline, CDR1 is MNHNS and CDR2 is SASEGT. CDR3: CAGSAAYNEQFF.